The text below deals with one T cell receptor (beta chain). This clone came up once. There is no known antigen for this receptor. The sample holds no much larger clone one base away, and base qualities are not on file. The data were taken from a study of blood T cell repertoires in COVID-19 (dated by TCRdb to about 2020). Describing the broader study: Samples covering the acute and convalescent phases of COVID-19 were provided by collaborators in the United States, Italy and Spain. The material from the prospective study consisted of cDNA or gDNA derived from T cells, B-cell-depleted T cells, or PBMCs. Subjects who had been exposed to COVID-19, were actively infected with it, or had recovered from it provided the deeply sampled blood TCRbeta repertoires that made up the dataset. A freely available public database, intended as a resource for researchers studying the immune response to SARS-CoV-2, is where the repertoires were released. Samples were obtained from the ongoing ImmuneRACE study (first 160 participants) and from 950 to 1,500 subjects provided by 6 global collaborators. Nearly every sample came with metadata listing a de-identified subject ID, COVID-19 status, age in years and sex. Where available, HLA class I and class II types were obtained from metadata supplied by the sample provider rather than from assay-based typing.

TCRbeta CDR3 regions were amplified from genomic DNA using the immunoSEQ Assay, a bias-controlled multiplex PCR. In the original analysis: The number of nucleated cells in each sample was estimated by amplification of reference gene primers within the assay. Sequence reads were collapsed and filtered to measure the absolute abundance of every unique TCRbeta CDR3 rearrangement. For each sample, productive Simpson clonality was calculated as the square root of Simpson's diversity index across productive rearrangements. TCRdb stores this immuneACCESS table with in-frame sequences only. Part of the clones is absent; in the studies checked, under half of the shortfall reflects unresolved V genes, and no reason is known for the rest. V, J and clone size derive from that table, while D and trimming were established from the DNA sequence. The table for this sample lists 40,000 to 65,000 clones; around 86% of them were counted only once. The ten largest clones take up around 2.7% of the sample.

Broad study findings and their caveats: The quantity of clinical and demographic metadata differed by source and by participant and was supplied without curation.

The collaborating institutions used their own protocols to collect whole blood in K2EDTA tubes. For TCRbeta analysis, collaborators shipped samples in one of three forms: frozen whole blood, isolated PBMCs, or DNA extracted from either of those sample types. V is clipped by 7 bases and J by 8 bases, and the sequence between their germline boundaries is 12 bases long. The CDR3 starts with the cysteine, ends with the phenylalanine, and has 13 residues. Only the CDR3 part of the read is kept: 39 bases, read in frame from the first base. The germline V gene encodes CDR1 SGHTA and CDR2 FQGNSA. The sequence was obtained from an elderly man with acute or convalescent COVID-19. The sample comprised peripheral blood. The rearrangement combines TRBV7-2 with TRBJ1-6; the D gene is perhaps TRBD1, from 5 matching bases. The CDR3 protein: CASNRLGDSPLHF. The nucleotide sequence reads TGTGCCAGCAACCGACTAGGGGATTCACCCCTCCACTTT.